The present T cell receptor (beta chain) was sequenced within a study of shared clonotypes between healthy human individuals. CDR1 and CDR2 from the germline V gene are SGHAT and FQNNGV. CDR3 length: 15 amino acids. Trimming removed 5 bases from V and 8 bases from J; junction bases left unmatched: 12. This table comes from immunoSEQ multiplex PCR, and its TCRdb copy is limited to in-frame clones, with some not included. The sample shows around 200,000 clones, over 80% of them seen only once. This TCR was sampled from a woman aged 25 to 39 in good health. The specimen sequenced was naive CD4+ T cells sorted from blood. Subset of the sample: CD45RA+ positively selected. V usage is TRBV11-2 and J usage is TRBJ1-5; TRBD1 aligns across 7 bases. CDR3 sequence: CASSPTGDGVKPQHF. As DNA, the CDR3 is TGTGCCAGCAGCCCCACAGGGGACGGTGTTAAGCCCCAGCATTTT. Drawing the rest from reference TRBV11-2 and TRBJ1-5, the complete variable domain is EAGVAQSPRYKIIEKRQSVAFWCNPISGHATLYWYQQILGQGPKLLIQFQNNGVVDDSQLPKDRFSAERLKGVDSTLKIQPAKLEDSAVYLCASSPTGDGVKPQHFGDGTRLSIL.